This T cell receptor beta chain came from a study of T cell responses to AZD1222 COVID-19 vaccine listed by TCRdb under 2021. Background for the entire study: AZD1222 recipients given second doses at about 4 weeks or at about 12 weeks were pooled, since spike-specific TCR depth and breadth were not found to differ between the two schedules. Trial participants were enrolled by age into 18-55, 56-69 and 70-plus year subgroups, with roughly 160, 29 and 62 TCR-sequenced participants respectively. A total of under 250 trial participants underwent TCR sequencing, of whom nearly 210 had received two doses of AZD1222 and 26 had received two doses of the MenACWY control vaccine. General study outcomes and caveats: The 56-69-year group was small, and its depth increase did not reach significance, likely because of low power. Because no day 14 peak-response samples were available, the repertoires could be characterized only after the peak T cell response. Reportedly, close to half of the unique spike-specific TCRs recognized epitopes lying outside the regions that are mutated in the B.1.351 and B.1.1.7 variants. Participants were mostly white British and included more females than males, and it was suggested by the authors that clonal diversity may have been underestimated. The whole spike protein was spanned by vaccine-associated CD4 TCRs, and dominant responses were seen in regions 160-218 and 743-854. Conclusions about previously exposed vaccinees are limited, since just six AZD1222 recipients were seropositive for SARS-CoV-2 at baseline. Spike-specific TCR breadth and depth rose significantly after two AZD1222 doses compared with day 0 and with MenACWY recipients.

Including cysteine and phenylalanine, the CDR3 has 17 amino acids. CDR3 DNA only is kept here, 51 bases in frame from base 1. CDR1 and CDR2 (LNHNV, YYDKDF) derive from the germline V gene (reference sequence). The CDR3 regions of human TCRbeta chains were analyzed by immunosequencing. In the source study's methods: TCRs in the repertoires were matched against a reference library of SARS-CoV-2-specific TCRs that had been generated with the MIRA antigen-specificity platform. Breadth was defined as the fraction of unique TCRs that were SARS-CoV-2-associated. Depth was defined as the fraction of total T cells that were SARS-CoV-2-associated. Using the MIRA data, each spike-specific TCR was assigned both to the spike region to which the TCR was reactive and to a CD4 or CD8 class. Log10-transformed breadth and depth values were compared by one-way ANOVA with Sidak's multiple comparisons tests. TCRdb stores this immuneACCESS table with in-frame sequences only. Part of the clones is absent; in the studies checked, under half of the shortfall reflects unresolved V genes, and no reason is known for the rest. The V and J calls and clone size are taken from that table; D and trimming were inferred from the DNA. The sample table shows about 120,000 clones, and 85% to 95% are seen once. The top ten clones comprise over 2.5% of the sample.

With regard to this clone: What this receptor recognizes is not known. A much larger clone is a single base away; this may be a read error.

What the time point label conveys for this sample: baseline before first vaccination. Vaccinee samples were obtained from the UK trials COV001 and COV002, which included a single-blind randomized controlled phase 2/3 trial of AZD1222 (ChAdOx1 nCoV-19) in healthy adults. Trial participant PBMC samples were collected at day 0 and day 28 after the second dose for TCRbeta chain sequencing. This TCR was recovered from an adult in good health. Here the chain combines TRBV15 and TRBJ2-2, with TRBD2 tentatively as D gene (5 bases match). Sequences were derived from peripheral blood, sampled on day 0 of AZD1222 vaccination. The CDR3 reads as follows: CAISRGQDGFYTGELFF. The nucleotides are TGTGCCATCAGCAGAGGGCAGGACGGGTTTTACACCGGGGAGCTGTTTTTT. The full variable domain, with segments outside the CDR3 supplied by the reference TRBV15 and TRBJ2-2 proteins, appears as DAMVIQNPRYQVTQFGKPVTLSCSQTLNHNVMYWYQQKSSQAPKLLFHYYDKDFNNEADTPDNFQSRRPNTSFCFLDIRSPGLGDTAMYLCAISRGQDGFYTGELFFGEGSRLTVL.